This T cell receptor (beta chain) was sequenced in a study of Ad26.COV2.S vaccination and SARS-CoV-2 variants. Of note for this clone: Its antigen remains unidentified.

Generated by immunoSEQ multiplex PCR, the TCRdb table keeps only in-frame clones and is missing some. The sample consists of some 350,000 clones, about 91% of them appearing once. There are 18 residues in the CDR3. V was clipped by 0 bases and J by 4 bases, with 22 bases between them. The germline V gene encodes CDR1 SGHRS and CDR2 YFSETQ. The study, taken as a whole, reports: Possible underestimation of total T cell responses by the TCR breadth and depth analyses was noted.

Sequencing used peripheral blood, obtained after recovery from COVID-19. The TCR sequence derives from a human donor who had recovered from COVID-19. The chain has TRBV5-1 and TRBJ1-2; D might be TRBD1 (6 bases). The CDR3 nucleotides are TGCGCCAGCAGCTTGGATGAGTCTCGGGGGCAGGGTCTCTATGGCTACACCTTC. Encoded protein: CASSLDESRGQGLYGYTF.